Reported below is one T cell receptor beta chain. Its cognate antigen is unknown. TCRdb called the reads again in MiXCR, with one record for every CDR3 protein. The top ten clones hold approximately 15% of a sample with over 250,000 distinct CDR3 sequences, about 23% of them seen once. This record belongs to a study of T cell repertoires in cytomegalovirus infection. Germline assignment: CDR1 SGHTS and CDR2 YDEGEE. Deletions cut 3 bases from V and 1 base from J, with 7 bases between. This CDR3 is built from 13 residues. Findings of the study overall: Using cumulative public TCR beta family frequency, the authors identified those who carried CMV together with the relevant HLA.

The chain links TRBV5-8 to TRBJ1-2, with D uncertain. The clonotype originates from a human donor in good health (CMV status not recorded). Some clones in this sample may be carry-over from other donors' samples. The sample consisted of PBMCs. The CDR3 DNA reads as TGTGCCAGCAGCTCCGGTCATAACTATGGCTACACCTTC. Translated: CASSSGHNYGYTF.